The text below deals with one TCR beta chain. Its antigen is as yet unknown. The sample originates from a study of monozygotic twins with inflammatory bowel disease. Study results and limitations: T cell subtypes were not distinguishable in this analysis. Patient-specific immunosuppressive treatments may have made repertoires more variable. Especially with disease activity, IBD patients had fewer clonotypes in common with others than healthy twins did.

Two nested PCRs, approximately 16 and 10 cycles, amplified TCRalpha and TCRbeta cDNA. From its re-call of the 5' RACE reads, TCRdb lists each CDR3 protein once, without DNA. The sample totals more than 120,000 distinct CDR3 sequences; its top ten clones hold 2% to 3%. Germline assignment: CDR1 DFQATT and CDR2 SNEGSKA (reference sequence). The CDR3 is made up of 12 amino acids. This clonotype was sampled from a human donor with ulcerative colitis or Crohn's disease, or a healthy co-twin of an affected twin (not recorded which). This chain links TRBV20-1 with TRBJ2-3; TCRdb's D gene call, TRBD1, goes unchecked for lack of DNA. Sequenced: blood. CDR3: CSAREQGPTQYF.